A selection of T cell receptor beta chains follows, all from one sample in a study of blood T cells in healthy people across ages. TCRdb re-called the 5' RACE reads through MiXCR, storing one row per CDR3 protein. The sample has approximately 880,000 distinct CDR3 sequences, 48% seen once. The specimen was blood. These TCRs come from a man under 40 in good health. CDR3s include the opening cysteine and the closing phenylalanine or tryptophan.

>TRBJ2-3|TRBV4-3
CASSQQQGSTMDTQYF
>TRBJ2-7|TRBV11-2
CASSQREGVSYEQYF
>TRBJ2-4|TRBV29-1
CSVEPGLKNIQYF
>TRBJ2-7|TRBV5-1
CASSLSGGAEQYF
>TRBJ2-3|TRBV12-3/TRBV12-4
CASRLAGGPYTQYF
>TRBJ2-7|TRBV4-1
CASSHRQGDEQYF
>TRBJ2-3|TRBV4-3
CASSQGKFTDTQYF
>TRBJ2-2|TRBV20-1
CSARDRLETVAGELFF
>TRBJ1-4|TRBV12-3/TRBV12-4
CASSPGVRANEKLFF
>TRBJ1-1|TRBV12-3/TRBV12-4
CASSRAGQGTEAFF
>TRBJ2-7|TRBV5-1
CASSAAVTSYEQYF
>TRBJ2-5|TRBV24-1
CATSASGTQETQYF
>TRBJ2-6|TRBV12-3/TRBV12-4
CASSSPGTGVANVLTF
>TRBJ1-4|TRBV12-3/TRBV12-4
CASSLGRGAGEKLFF
>NA|TRBV14
CASSPLGADLETQYF